This T cell receptor beta chain derives from a study of long-term antiretroviral therapy in people with HIV. Findings and limits, study-wide: Transplant-donor-level diversity was not reached after ART, though diversity increased.

As for this clone: Its antigen is undetermined.

With survey level as its setting, the immunoSEQ assay was v3.0. Here immunoSEQ multiplex PCR was the method, and the copy in TCRdb shows in-frame clones only, minus some. This sample yields 30,000 to 40,000 clones, of which roughly four fifths are seen a single time; under 6.5% belongs to the top ten. The CDR3 totals 14 residues. Germline CDR1 WSHSY, CDR2 SAAADI. Losses at the gene ends were 4 bases for V and 2 bases for J; bases not matched to a gene: 4. Sequencing used unsorted PBMCs, obtained 1 year after starting antiretroviral therapy. This clonotype originated in a man aged 18-30 years with HIV. V and J are TRBV10-2 and TRBJ1-2; 7 bases are shared with TRBD1. CDR3 in DNA: TGCGCCAGCAGTGTACAGGGGTTCAACTATGGCTACACCTTC. Its translation is CASSVQGFNYGYTF.